This T cell receptor beta chain was captured in a study of blood T cell repertoires in COVID-19 (dated by TCRdb to 2019 to 2021). At the level of the whole study: Samples covering the acute and convalescent phases of COVID-19 were provided by collaborators in the United States, Italy and Spain. The sample metadata nearly always contained a de-identified subject ID, COVID-19 status, age in years and sex. A freely available public database, intended as a resource for researchers studying the immune response to SARS-CoV-2, is where the repertoires were released. The material from the prospective study consisted of cDNA or gDNA derived from T cells, B-cell-depleted T cells, or PBMCs. Where available, HLA class I and class II types were taken from metadata supplied by the sample provider and were not determined by assay-based typing. Deeply sampled blood TCRbeta repertoires from subjects exposed to, actively infected with, or recovered from COVID-19 were included in the dataset. Samples were obtained from the ongoing ImmuneRACE study (first 160 participants) and from about 1,300 subjects provided by 6 global collaborators.

Results the study describes overall, beyond this receptor: How much clinical and demographic metadata was included differed by source and by participant, and the metadata was provided uncurated.

The immunoSEQ Assay, a bias-controlled multiplex PCR, was used to amplify TCRbeta CDR3 regions from genomic DNA. The paper's processing steps were these. The number of nucleated cells in each sample was estimated by amplification of reference gene primers within the assay. To quantify the absolute abundance of each unique TCRbeta CDR3 rearrangement, sequence reads were collapsed and filtered. Productive Simpson clonality was computed per sample as the square root of Simpson's diversity index over productive rearrangements. TCRdb took this table from immuneACCESS and kept in-frame rearrangements with V and J called. Such tables lack part of the clones; where checked against another copy, unresolved V genes explain under half of the gap, and the rest is unexplained. V and J calls and clone size are copied from that table; D and trimming were computed from the DNA. A total of some 89,000 clones appear in this sample, 82% of them only once. The ten largest clones capture 1.2% of the sample.

The V and J ends are trimmed by 5 bases and 1 base, leaving 11 bases between them. As encoded in the germline V gene, CDR1 is MGHDK while CDR2 is SYGVNS. Reading from cysteine to phenylalanine, the CDR3 counts 14 amino acids. Of all the DNA, just the CDR3 is kept, 42 bases in frame from base 1. Each collaborating institution followed its own protocols to collect whole blood in K2EDTA tubes. Collaborator samples were shipped for TCRbeta analysis as frozen whole blood, isolated PBMCs, or DNA extracted from either sample type. Note on this clone: This clone's antigen is unknown. Base quality data are lacking; no much larger clone is found one base away.

In this chain, TRBV25-1 is recombined with TRBJ1-1; the D segment cannot be called with confidence. This clonotype was obtained from a woman aged 80 or over with acute or convalescent COVID-19. The sequenced sample consisted of peripheral blood. The CDR3 is CASSYGAENTEAFF. At the DNA level, the sequence is TGTGCCAGCAGTTATGGAGCAGAGAACACTGAAGCTTTCTTT.